This T cell receptor beta chain derives from a study of patients and donors after allogeneic stem cell transplantation. V dropped 3 bases and J dropped 7 bases, with 9 bases sitting between them. The CDR3 consists of 13 residues. One entry per CDR3 protein, called by TCRdb with MiXCR from the RT-PCR reads. The profile shows hundreds of thousands of distinct CDR3 sequences, 16% of them singletons. The receptor was isolated from a human donor who was either an allogeneic HSCT recipient or a stem cell or donor lymphocyte infusion donor (not recorded which). It is not recorded whose cells these are; they may come from a transplant donor. The sequenced material came from blood, either unsorted or a sorted T cell fraction (not recorded which). The chain carries TRBV12-3 or TRBV12-4 and TRBJ2-2; D remains ambiguous. In nucleotides, the CDR3 is TGTGCCAGCAGTTTTCCAACTCTCGGGGAGCTGTTTTTT. It translates to CASSFPTLGELFF.